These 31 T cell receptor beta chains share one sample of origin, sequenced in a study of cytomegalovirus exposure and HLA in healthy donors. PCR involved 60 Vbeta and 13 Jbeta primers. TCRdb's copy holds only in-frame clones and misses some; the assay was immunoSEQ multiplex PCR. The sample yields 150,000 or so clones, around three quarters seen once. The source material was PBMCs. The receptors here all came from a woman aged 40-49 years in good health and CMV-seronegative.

CDR3 sequence (DNA): TGTGCCAGTAGTTCAACAGGGGGTGGCGGTGGCTACACCTTC. It yields the protein CASSSTGGGGGYTF. The chain carries TRBV19 and TRBJ1-2; TRBD1 matches at 8 bases. The CDR3 is made up of 14 amino acids. Germline assignment: CDR1 LNHDA and CDR2 SQIVND (reference sequence). The V and J ends lost 5 bases and 7 bases, in that order; junction bases with no gene match: 9.

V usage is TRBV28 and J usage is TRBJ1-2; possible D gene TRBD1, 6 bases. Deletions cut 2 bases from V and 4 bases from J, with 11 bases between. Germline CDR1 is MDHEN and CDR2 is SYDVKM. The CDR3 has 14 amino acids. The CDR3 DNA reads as TGTGCCAGCAGTTTAGCTACAGGGTTCTATGGCTACACCTTC. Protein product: CASSLATGFYGYTF.

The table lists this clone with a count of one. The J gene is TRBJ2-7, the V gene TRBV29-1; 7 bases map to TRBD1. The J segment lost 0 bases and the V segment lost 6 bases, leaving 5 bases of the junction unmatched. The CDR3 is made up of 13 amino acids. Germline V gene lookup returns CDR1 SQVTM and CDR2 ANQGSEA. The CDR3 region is CSVDTGDSYEQYF. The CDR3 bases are TGCAGCGTAGACACAGGGGACTCCTACGAGCAGTACTTC.

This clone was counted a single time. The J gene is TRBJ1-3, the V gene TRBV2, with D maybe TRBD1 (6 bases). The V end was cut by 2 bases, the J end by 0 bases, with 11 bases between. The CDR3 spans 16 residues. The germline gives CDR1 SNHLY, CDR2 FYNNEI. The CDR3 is CASSERGTVSGNTIYF. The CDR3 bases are TGTGCCAGCAGTGAAAGGGGGACGGTCTCTGGAAACACCATATATTTT.

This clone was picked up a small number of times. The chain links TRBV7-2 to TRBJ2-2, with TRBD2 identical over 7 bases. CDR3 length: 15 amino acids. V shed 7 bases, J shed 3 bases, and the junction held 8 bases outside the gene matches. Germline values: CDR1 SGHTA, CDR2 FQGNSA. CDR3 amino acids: CASTQGGRDTGELFF. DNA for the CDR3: TGTGCCAGCACCCAAGGTGGGAGGGACACCGGGGAGCTGTTTTTT.

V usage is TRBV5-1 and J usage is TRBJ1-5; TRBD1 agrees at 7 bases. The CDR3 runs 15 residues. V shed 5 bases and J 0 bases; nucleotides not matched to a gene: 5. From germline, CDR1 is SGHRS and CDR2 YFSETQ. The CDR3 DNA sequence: TGCGCCAGCAGAATCACAGGGGATAGCAATCAGCCCCAGCATTTT. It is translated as CASRITGDSNQPQHF.

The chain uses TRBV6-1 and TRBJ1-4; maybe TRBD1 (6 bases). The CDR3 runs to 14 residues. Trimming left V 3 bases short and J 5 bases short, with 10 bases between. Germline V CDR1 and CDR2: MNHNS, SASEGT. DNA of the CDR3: TGTGCCAGCAGTGAGGGGGCCCCGAATGAAAAACTGTTTTTT. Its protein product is CASSEGAPNEKLFF.

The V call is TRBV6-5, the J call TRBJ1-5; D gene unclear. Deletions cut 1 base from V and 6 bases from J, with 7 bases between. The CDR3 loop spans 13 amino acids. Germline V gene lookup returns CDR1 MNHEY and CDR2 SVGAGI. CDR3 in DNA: TGTGCCAGCAGTTACTTCCGCGTTCAGCCCCAGCATTTT. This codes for CASSYFRVQPQHF.

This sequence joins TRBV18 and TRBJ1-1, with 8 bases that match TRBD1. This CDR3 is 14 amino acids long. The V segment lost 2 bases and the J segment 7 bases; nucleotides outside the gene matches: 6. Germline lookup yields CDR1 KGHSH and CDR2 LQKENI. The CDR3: CASSPGTGGFEAFF. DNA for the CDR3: TGTGCCAGCTCACCAGGGACAGGTGGTTTTGAAGCTTTCTTT.

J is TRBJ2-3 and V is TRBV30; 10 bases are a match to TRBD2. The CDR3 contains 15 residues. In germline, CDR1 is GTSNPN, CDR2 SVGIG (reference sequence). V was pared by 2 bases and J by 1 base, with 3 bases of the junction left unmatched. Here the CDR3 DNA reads TGTGCCTGGAGTTTAGGGACTAGCGGCACAGATACGCAGTATTTT. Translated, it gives CAWSLGTSGTDTQYF.

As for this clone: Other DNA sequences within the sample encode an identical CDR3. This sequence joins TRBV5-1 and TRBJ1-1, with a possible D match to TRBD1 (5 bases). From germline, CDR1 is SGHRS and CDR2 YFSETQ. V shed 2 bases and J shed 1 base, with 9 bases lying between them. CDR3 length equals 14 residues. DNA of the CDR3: TGCGCCAGCAGCTTAACAGGTCAGAACACTGAAGCTTTCTTT. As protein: CASSLTGQNTEAFF.

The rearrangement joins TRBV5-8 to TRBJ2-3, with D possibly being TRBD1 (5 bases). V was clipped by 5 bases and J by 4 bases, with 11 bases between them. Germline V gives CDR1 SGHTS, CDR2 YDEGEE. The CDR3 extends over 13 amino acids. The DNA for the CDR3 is TGTGCCAGCAGGGGCAGGGTTCCAGATACGCAGTATTTT. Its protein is CASRGRVPDTQYF.

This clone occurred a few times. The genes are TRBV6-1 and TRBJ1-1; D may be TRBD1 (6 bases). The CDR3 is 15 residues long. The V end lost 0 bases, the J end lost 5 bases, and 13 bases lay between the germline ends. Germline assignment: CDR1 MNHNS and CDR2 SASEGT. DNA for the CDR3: TGTGCCAGCAGTGAAGCGAATAGGGGGAAGACTGAAGCTTTCTTT. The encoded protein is CASSEANRGKTEAFF.

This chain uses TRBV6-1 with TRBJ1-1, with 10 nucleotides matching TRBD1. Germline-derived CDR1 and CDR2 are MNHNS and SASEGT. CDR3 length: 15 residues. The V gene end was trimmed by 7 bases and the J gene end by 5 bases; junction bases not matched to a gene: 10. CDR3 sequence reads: CASIALTGGSTEAFF. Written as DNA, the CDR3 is TGTGCCAGCATCGCCTTGACAGGGGGCTCTACTGAAGCTTTCTTT.

CDR3 sequence: CASSPITGKHSYEQYF. The DNA of the CDR3 is TGTGCCAGCAGTCCCATTACAGGGAAACACTCCTACGAGCAGTACTTC. V and J are TRBV28 and TRBJ2-7; weak D call: TRBD1 (6 bases). The germline CDR1 and CDR2 sequences are MDHEN and SYDVKM. CDR3 size: 16 residues. V was cut by 5 bases and J by 0 bases, with 17 bases left in between.

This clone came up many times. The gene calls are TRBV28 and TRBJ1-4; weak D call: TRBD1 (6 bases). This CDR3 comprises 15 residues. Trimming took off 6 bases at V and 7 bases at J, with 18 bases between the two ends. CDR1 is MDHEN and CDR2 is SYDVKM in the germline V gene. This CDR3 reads CASSPATGLVEKLFF. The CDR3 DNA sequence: TGTGCCAGCAGCCCTGCCACAGGGTTGGTTGAAAAACTGTTTTTT.

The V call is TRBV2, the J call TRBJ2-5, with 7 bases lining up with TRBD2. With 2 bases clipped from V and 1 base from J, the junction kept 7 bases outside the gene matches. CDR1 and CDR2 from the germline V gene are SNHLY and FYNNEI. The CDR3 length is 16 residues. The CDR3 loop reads CASSEYLGGGQETQYF. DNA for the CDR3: TGTGCCAGCAGTGAATATTTGGGGGGGGGCCAAGAGACCCAGTACTTC.

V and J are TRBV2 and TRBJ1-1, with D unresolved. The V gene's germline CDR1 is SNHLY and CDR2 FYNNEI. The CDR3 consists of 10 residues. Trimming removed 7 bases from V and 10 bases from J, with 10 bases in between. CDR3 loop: CASTYSGAFF. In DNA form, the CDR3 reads TGTGCCAGCACTTATTCGGGAGCTTTCTTT.

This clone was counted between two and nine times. The CDR3 sequence: CSVGFTENQPQHF. The CDR3 DNA is TGCAGCGTTGGATTCACTGAGAATCAGCCCCAGCATTTT. The rearrangement links TRBV29-1 to TRBJ1-5; D unresolved. The CDR3 consists of 13 residues. From germline, CDR1 is SQVTM and CDR2 ANQGSEA. V lost 4 bases and J 4 bases, leaving 11 bases between the germline ends.

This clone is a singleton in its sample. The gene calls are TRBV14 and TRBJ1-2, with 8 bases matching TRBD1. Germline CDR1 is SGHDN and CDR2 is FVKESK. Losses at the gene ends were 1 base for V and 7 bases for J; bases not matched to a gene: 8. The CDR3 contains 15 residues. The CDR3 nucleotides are TGTGCCAGCAGCCAAGGATCGAGCAGGGGGCTTGGCTACACCTTC. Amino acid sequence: CASSQGSSRGLGYTF.

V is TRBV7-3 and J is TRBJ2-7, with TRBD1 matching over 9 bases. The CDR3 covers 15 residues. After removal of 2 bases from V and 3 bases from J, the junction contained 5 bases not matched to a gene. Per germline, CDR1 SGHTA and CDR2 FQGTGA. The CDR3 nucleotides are TGTGCCAGCAGCTTATCGGGACAGGGAATCTACGAGCAGTACTTC. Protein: CASSLSGQGIYEQYF.

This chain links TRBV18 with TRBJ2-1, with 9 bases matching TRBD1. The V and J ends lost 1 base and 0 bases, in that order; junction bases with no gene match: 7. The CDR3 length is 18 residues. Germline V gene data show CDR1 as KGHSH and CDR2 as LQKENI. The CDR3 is CASSPLGDRASSYNEQFF. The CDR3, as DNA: TGTGCCAGCTCACCACTGGGGGACAGGGCGAGCTCCTACAATGAGCAGTTCTTC.

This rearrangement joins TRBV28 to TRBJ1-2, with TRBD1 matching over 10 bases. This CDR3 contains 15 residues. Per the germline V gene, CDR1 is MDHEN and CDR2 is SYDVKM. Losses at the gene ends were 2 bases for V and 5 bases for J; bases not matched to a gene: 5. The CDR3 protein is CASSLPGTGAYGYTF. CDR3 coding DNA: TGTGCCAGCAGTTTACCCGGGACAGGGGCTTATGGCTACACCTTC.

CDR3 sequence (DNA): TGTGCCAGCAGTGAAGAAGGGGGCTCCTACTATGGCTACACCTTC. Its protein product is CASSEEGGSYYGYTF. The gene calls are TRBV6-1 and TRBJ1-2; 7 nucleotides align to TRBD1. CDR3 length: 15 residues. V lost 1 base, J lost 3 bases, and 5 bases stayed unmatched. In germline, CDR1 is MNHNS, CDR2 SASEGT.

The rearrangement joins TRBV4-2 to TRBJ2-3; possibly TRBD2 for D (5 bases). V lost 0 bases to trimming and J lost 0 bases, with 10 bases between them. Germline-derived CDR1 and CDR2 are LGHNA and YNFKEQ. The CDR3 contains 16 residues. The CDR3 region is CASSQDGADSTDTQYF. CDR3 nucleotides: TGTGCCAGCAGCCAAGATGGAGCGGATAGCACAGATACGCAGTATTTT.

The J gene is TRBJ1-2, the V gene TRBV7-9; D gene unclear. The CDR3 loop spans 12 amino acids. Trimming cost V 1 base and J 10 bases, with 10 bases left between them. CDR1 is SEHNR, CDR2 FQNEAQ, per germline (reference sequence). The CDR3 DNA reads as TGTGCCAGCAGCTTAGACGACGGGTACTACACCTTC. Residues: CASSLDDGYYTF.

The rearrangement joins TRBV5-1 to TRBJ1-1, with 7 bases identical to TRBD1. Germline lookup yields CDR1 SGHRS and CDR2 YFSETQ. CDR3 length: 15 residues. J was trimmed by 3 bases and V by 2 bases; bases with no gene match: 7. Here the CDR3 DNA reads TGCGCCAGCAGCTTCAAGGGGGCAGCGGACACTGAAGCTTTCTTT. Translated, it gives CASSFKGAADTEAFF.

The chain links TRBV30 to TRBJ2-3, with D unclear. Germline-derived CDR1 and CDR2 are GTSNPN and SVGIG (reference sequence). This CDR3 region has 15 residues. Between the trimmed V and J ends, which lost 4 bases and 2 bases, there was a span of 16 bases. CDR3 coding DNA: TGTGCCTGGAAGCTATCCCTTAAACCCACAGATACGCAGTATTTT. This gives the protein CAWKLSLKPTDTQYF.

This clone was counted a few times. The CDR3 DNA sequence: TGTGCCAGCAGTTGGGGCGGCGAAGCTGGAAACACCATATATTTT. Encoded protein: CASSWGGEAGNTIYF. This chain links TRBV6-5 with TRBJ1-3; possibly TRBD1 for D (5 bases). The CDR3 runs to 15 residues. Germline V gives CDR1 MNHEY, CDR2 SVGAGI. V dropped 4 bases and J dropped 2 bases, with 12 bases sitting between them.

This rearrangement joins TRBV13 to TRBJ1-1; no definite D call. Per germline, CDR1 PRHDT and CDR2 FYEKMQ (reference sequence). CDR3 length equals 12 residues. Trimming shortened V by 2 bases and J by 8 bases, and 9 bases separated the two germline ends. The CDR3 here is CASSLWLQEAFF. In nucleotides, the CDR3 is TGTGCCAGCAGCTTATGGCTACAGGAAGCTTTCTTT.

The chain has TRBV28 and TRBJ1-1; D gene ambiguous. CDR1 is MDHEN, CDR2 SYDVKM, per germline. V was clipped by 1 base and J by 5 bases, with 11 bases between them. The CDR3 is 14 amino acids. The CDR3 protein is CASSLSNGGTEAFF. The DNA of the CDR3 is TGTGCCAGCAGTTTATCCAACGGAGGTACTGAAGCTTTCTTT.